A selection of T cell receptor beta chains follows, all from one sample in a study of OX40 agonist ivuxolimab in advanced cancers. Sequenced by immunoSEQ multiplex PCR; TCRdb stores in-frame clones only, minus some. The sample has 95,000 to 150,000 clones; just over 90% are singletons. The sample in question was CD4+ or CD8+ T cells sorted from blood, obtained in a trial of the OX40 agonist ivuxolimab. The source is an adult with an advanced solid tumor such as melanoma, head and neck, liver or kidney cancer. Each CDR3 is given with its conserved first and last residue. The order of the fields is J gene, D gene, V gene, clone size, CDR3 DNA, CDR3 protein. The D gene is left open where the match is weak. Clone size is given for some rows only: seen once, a few or many times, or a class if the clone is expanded.

TRBJ2-6	TRBD1	TRBV28	.	TGTGCCAGCAGCCCCAGGGGGATCGGCTCTGGGGCCAACGTCCTGACTTTC	CASSPRGIGSGANVLTF
TRBJ2-7	.	TRBV6-5	once	TGTGCCAGCAGGTCAGCCGTGGGCTACGAGCAGTACTTC	CASRSAVGYEQYF
TRBJ2-7	TRBD2	TRBV6-1	once	TGTGCCGCGGGAGTGGGGGCCTACGAGCAGTACTTC	CAAGVGAYEQYF
TRBJ1-1	.	TRBV5-4	.	TGTGCCAGCAGCCCGGGGATAAACACTGAAGCTTTCTTT	CASSPGINTEAFF
TRBJ2-7	TRBD1	TRBV10-1	.	TGCGCCAGCATCGGGACAGTCTTAACCTACGAGCAGTACTTC	CASIGTVLTYEQYF
TRBJ1-2	.	TRBV7-9	.	TGTGCCAGCAGCTTGAGCTATGGCTACACCTTC	CASSLSYGYTF
TRBJ1-1	.	TRBV11-1	.	TGTGCCAGCAGCTTAGAGAGCGGGAACACTGAAGCTTTCTTT	CASSLESGNTEAFF
TRBJ1-1	.	TRBV19	once	TGTGCCAGTAGTATAACCACTGAAGCTTTCTTT	CASSITTEAFF
TRBJ1-1	.	TRBV7-3	.	TGTGCCAGCAGTCCACAGGGCCCGGTCACTGAAGCTTTCTTT	CASSPQGPVTEAFF
TRBJ1-4	.	TRBV5-1	.	TGCGCCAGCAGCTTGGTCGGTGGTGAAAAACTGTTTTTT	CASSLVGGEKLFF
TRBJ1-1	.	TRBV11-2	.	TGTGCCAGCGGCGCACAGGGACGGGACACTGAAGCTTTCTTT	CASGAQGRDTEAFF
TRBJ1-3	.	TRBV19	.	TGTGCCAGTAGTATATACGGTTCTGGAAACACCATATATTTT	CASSIYGSGNTIYF
TRBJ1-5	.	TRBV7-8	once	TGTGCCAGCAGCCCGGGGGCGGGGCGTTATCAGCCCCAGCATTTT	CASSPGAGRYQPQHF
TRBJ1-2	.	TRBV4-3	.	TGCGCCAGCAGCCAGTTTGCTCACTATGGCTACACCTTC	CASSQFAHYGYTF
TRBJ1-1	.	TRBV5-1	.	TGCGCCAGCAGCTTAAGAATTTCGGGAGGCGAAGCTTTCTTT	CASSLRISGGEAFF
TRBJ1-2	TRBD1	TRBV6-1	.	TGTGCCAGCAGTGAGGGACAGACTAACTATGGCTACACCTTC	CASSEGQTNYGYTF
TRBJ2-5	.	TRBV29-1	.	TGCGTAGGGGGGCGCCCGGAGACCCAGTACTTC	CVGGRPETQYF
TRBJ2-3	.	TRBV7-3	once	TGTGCCAGCAGCCTTAGTGGAGATACGCAGTATTTT	CASSLSGDTQYF
TRBJ2-2	TRBD1	TRBV7-9	.	TGTGCCAGCAGCTTAGCCCTACCCGGGACAGGGGACACCGGGGAGCTGTTTTTT	CASSLALPGTGDTGELFF
TRBJ1-2	TRBD1	TRBV15	few	TGTGCCACCAGCTCCAGAAGGACAGGGGATGGCTACACCTTC	CATSSRRTGDGYTF
TRBJ1-1	.	TRBV28	.	TGTGCCAGCAGTAAGAGAACAGGGTGGGGCACTGAAGCTTTCTTT	CASSKRTGWGTEAFF
TRBJ1-2	.	TRBV6-4	.	TGTGCCAGCAGAGTTCTTTCGTATAACTATGGCTACACCTTC	CASRVLSYNYGYTF
TRBJ2-2	.	TRBV15	.	TGTGCCACCAGCAGAGATCCCGCGGGCCGGAAGAACACCGGGGAGCTGTTTTTT	CATSRDPAGRKNTGELFF
TRBJ2-3	.	TRBV7-2	.	TGTGCCAGCAGCTTAGTTGGAGGGACTAGCACAGATACGCAGTATTTT	CASSLVGGTSTDTQYF
TRBJ2-1	.	TRBV7-6	.	TGTGCCAGCAGCTCCCAGTGGGCCGGGAACCATGAGCAGTTCTTC	CASSSQWAGNHEQFF
TRBJ1-2	.	TRBV6-6	.	TGTGCCAGCAGCCTGAGGACGGAGAACTATGGCTACACCTTC	CASSLRTENYGYTF
TRBJ2-3	TRBD2	TRBV6-6	.	TGTGCCAGCAGTGGGGGACTAGCGGGTCCAGATACGCAGTATTTT	CASSGGLAGPDTQYF
TRBJ2-7	TRBD1	TRBV5-5	.	TGTGCCAGCAGCTTACTGGACAGGGGCTCCTACGAGCAGTACTTC	CASSLLDRGSYEQYF